These 22 T cell receptor beta chains originate from one sample sequenced in a study of immune characterization of retroperitoneal liposarcoma. TCRdb fed the PCR reads into MiXCR, producing one record per CDR3 protein. The sample has approximately 9,800 distinct CDR3 sequences; roughly a quarter are singletons. Sequencing was done on a sample of tumor tissue. All receptors derive from a female donor with retroperitoneal liposarcoma.

V usage is TRBV7-2 and J usage is TRBJ2-1, with TRBD2 matching 7 bases. After removal of 4 bases from V and 13 bases from J, the junction contained 10 bases not matched to a gene. CDR1 is SGHTA and CDR2 is FQGNSA in the germline V gene. The length of the CDR3 is 13 residues. CDR3 nucleotide sequence: TGTGCCAGCAGCTCGACTAGCCTGGAGACCCAGTTCTTC. Residues: CASSSTSLETQFF.

Judged by abundance, this clonotype is medium-sized. CDR3 nucleotide sequence: TGTGCCAGCAGTTACGTTTCCCCCGCCTCGCGGGGAGAGACCCAGTACTTC. Its protein product is CASSYVSPASRGETQYF. The V gene is TRBV6-6, the J gene TRBJ2-5; possibly TRBD2 for D (6 bases). The CDR3 is 17 amino acids. Germline-derived CDR1 and CDR2 are MNHNY and SVGAGI (reference sequence). Trimming stripped 2 bases from V and 4 bases from J, with 20 bases between.

The chain recombines TRBV6-2 or TRBV6-3 with TRBJ2-3; possibly TRBD1 for D (6 bases). This CDR3 is 17 amino acids long. Germline CDR1 reads MNHEY; CDR2 reads SVGEGT. Deletions cut 0 bases from V and 2 bases from J, with 15 bases between. CDR3 region: CASSYSTYRVPTDTQYF. The CDR3 DNA follows: TGTGCCAGCAGTTACTCGACCTACAGGGTCCCCACAGATACGCAGTATTTT.

The rearrangement joins TRBV6-6 to TRBJ2-1, with D perhaps being TRBD1 or TRBD2 (5 bases each). V gave up 4 bases and J gave up 5 bases, with 15 bases separating them. The V gene's germline CDR1 is MNHNY and CDR2 SVGAGI (reference sequence). The CDR3 is made up of 15 amino acids. The CDR3, as DNA: TGTGCCAGCAGTTGGCAGGGCCAAGCGGACAATGAGCAGTTCTTC. Translated: CASSWQGQADNEQFF.

The V and J genes are TRBV6-1 and TRBJ2-5, with TRBD2 identical over 7 bases. The end of the DNA is better explained by TRBJ2-1, so the J call may be wrong. Germline values: CDR1 MNHNS, CDR2 SASEGT. The CDR3 covers 15 residues. The CDR3 reads CASSERASGYNEQFF. DNA for the CDR3: TGTGCCAGCAGTGAACGGGCTAGCGGCTACAATGAGCAGTTCTTC.

This chain links TRBV12-3 or TRBV12-4 with TRBJ1-1, with a tentative D call TRBD1 (6 bases). This CDR3 is 12 amino acids long. V lost 4 bases, J lost 7 bases, and 10 bases lay in between. CDR3 sequence (DNA): TGTGCCAGCAGTTCCCCGGACAGTGAAGCTTTCTTT. The encoded protein is CASSSPDSEAFF.

This clonotype has just a few counts. A much more abundant neighbour one base away suggests this may be a read error. Likely a read error: the CDR3 ends without its conserved phenylalanine or tryptophan. The chain carries TRBV6-1 and TRBJ2-5; the D gene is possibly TRBD2 (6 bases). There are 13 residues in the CDR3. Germline loops: CDR1 MNHNS, CDR2 SASEGT. The V gene lost 4 bases and the J gene lost 7 bases, with 13 bases spanning the gap. The CDR3 coding sequence is TGTGCCAGCAGTGCTCTGGGCGGGGTGACCCAGTACTTA. It encodes CASSALGGVTQYL.

This clonotype was found many times. V gene TRBV10-2 combines with J gene TRBJ2-1; D tentatively fits TRBD1 or TRBD2 (5 bases each). The CDR3 covers 12 residues. Germline-derived CDR1 and CDR2 are WSHSY and SAAADI. Trimming took 8 bases from V and 4 from J, leaving 9 bases between them. In DNA, the CDR3 is TGCGCCAGCTACGAGGGGTACAATGAGCAGTTCTTC. Its translation is CASYEGYNEQFF.

This clonotype was picked up many times. The chain couples TRBV7-9 to TRBJ2-2; TRBD1 matches at 7 bases. After removal of 2 bases from V and 6 bases from J, the junction contained 3 bases not matched to a gene. The CDR3 is 14 amino acids. Germline V gene lookup returns CDR1 SEHNR and CDR2 FQNEAQ (reference sequence). The CDR3 reads CASSLPTGPGELFF. In DNA, the CDR3 is TGTGCCAGCAGCTTACCGACAGGGCCCGGGGAGCTGTTTTTT.

Only a few counts were recorded for this clonotype. J is TRBJ2-7 and V is TRBV28, with 8 bases that match TRBD2. V lost 7 bases to trimming and J lost 3 bases; unmatched junction nucleotides: 17. This CDR3 spans 17 amino acids. CDR1 and CDR2 (germline): MDHEN, SYDVKM. The CDR3 DNA follows: TGTGCCAGCACCCTTTCCCTTTTCGGGACTAGTCACTACGAGCAGTACTTC. It translates to CASTLSLFGTSHYEQYF.

The gene calls are TRBV11-3 and TRBJ2-5; D unclear. Per germline, CDR1 SGHNT and CDR2 YENEEA. The CDR3 spans 13 residues. V gave up 5 bases and J gave up 11 bases, with 18 bases separating them. The CDR3 DNA reads as TGTGCCAGCAGCGTCAGTTTCCACAATGAGCAGTACTTC. Translation gives CASSVSFHNEQYF.

The chain links TRBV10-2 to TRBJ2-3; 10 bases map to TRBD2. The V and J ends lost 6 bases and 0 bases, in that order; junction bases with no gene match: 6. This CDR3 has 16 amino acids. Germline V CDR1 and CDR2: WSHSY, SAAADI. CDR3 DNA sequence: TGCGCCAGCAGCCCCGGACTAGCGGATAGCACAGATACGCAGTATTTT. This translates into CASSPGLADSTDTQYF.

Concerning this clonotype itself: A much bigger clone sits one base away, suggesting this may be a read error. The rearrangement links TRBV7-6 to TRBJ2-3; 10 bases align to TRBD2. The CDR3 totals 15 residues. The germline gives CDR1 SGHVS, CDR2 FNYEAQ. CDR3 region: CASSSQRGGTGTQYF. The CDR3 region has the DNA TGTGCCAGCAGCAGCCAGCGGGGGGGCACAGGTACGCAGTATTTT.

This clonotype was observed at least ten times. The chain combines TRBV6-1 with TRBJ2-5; TRBD2 might be the D (6 bases). Matching the DNA end better, TRBJ2-7 makes the J call doubtful. The germline CDR1 and CDR2 sequences are MNHNS and SASEGT. The CDR3 extends over 12 amino acids. The CDR3 spells CASREGSYEQYF. CDR3 coding DNA: TGTGCCAGCAGGGAGGGGAGCTACGAGCAGTACTTC.

The chain joins TRBV11-1 to TRBJ2-3; 11 positions match TRBD1. The end of the DNA aligns better with TRBJ2-1, so the J call may be wrong. The CDR3 runs to 14 residues. Per the germline V gene, CDR1 is SGHAT and CDR2 is FQDESV (reference sequence). CDR3 amino acids: CASSKRTGGSEQFF. In DNA, the CDR3 is TGTGCCAGCAGCAAACGGACAGGGGGCAGTGAGCAGTTCTTC.

The CDR3 region has the DNA TGTGCCAGCAGCATCGGTGTTAGCGAGCGCGGCAATGAGCAGTTCTTC. Its translation: CASSIGVSERGNEQFF. The rearrangement joins TRBV11-2 to TRBJ2-1, with D tentatively TRBD2 (5 bases). This CDR3 comprises 16 residues. The germline CDR1 and CDR2 sequences are SGHAT and FQNNGV. V was clipped by 5 bases and J by 6 bases, with 20 bases between them. Variable domain in full (rest from reference TRBV11-2 and TRBJ2-1): EAGVAQSPRYKIIEKRQSVAFWCNPISGHATLYWYQQILGQGPKLLIQFQNNGVVDDSQLPKDRFSAERLKGVDSTLKIQPAKLEDSAVYLCASSIGVSERGNEQFFGPGTRLTVL.

The V call is TRBV25-1, the J call TRBJ2-2; 7 nucleotides agree with TRBD1. Trimming at V came to 5 bases and at J to 4 bases, leaving 10 bases not matched to a gene. From germline, CDR1 is MGHDK and CDR2 SYGVNS. The CDR3 has 16 residues. CDR3 in amino acids: CASSSNRDSLTGELFF. The DNA of the CDR3 is TGTGCCAGCAGTTCCAATAGGGACAGTCTCACCGGGGAGCTGTTTTTT.

This clonotype has ten or more counts. V usage is TRBV12-3 or TRBV12-4 and J usage is TRBJ2-3, with D perhaps being TRBD1 or TRBD2 (5 bases each). The V and J ends lost 3 bases and 6 bases respectively, with 13 bases between them. CDR3 length: 14 amino acids. The CDR3 DNA reads as TGTGCCAGCAGTTTCATGGCAGGGAGTGATACGCAGTATTTT. Its translation: CASSFMAGSDTQYF.

Only a few counts were recorded for this clonotype. The V gene is TRBV12-3 or TRBV12-4, the J gene TRBJ2-1, with TRBD2 matching 9 bases. The V segment lost 5 bases and the J segment 10 bases; nucleotides outside the gene matches: 9. The CDR3 is made up of 14 amino acids. This CDR3 reads CASSRTSADYEQFF. In DNA form, the CDR3 reads TGTGCCAGCAGTCGGACTAGCGCGGACTACGAGCAGTTCTTC.

Comments on this clonotype: It may be a read error: a sequence one base away is much more abundant. This CDR3 fails to terminate in the conserved phenylalanine or tryptophan, so it likely reflects a read error. The chain carries TRBV7-2 and TRBJ2-1; D may match TRBD1 or TRBD2 (6 bases each). The end of the DNA is better explained by TRBJ2-5, so the J call may be wrong. The CDR3 loop spans 13 amino acids. Germline CDR1 is SGHTA and CDR2 is FQGNSA. CDR3 DNA sequence: TGTGCCAGCAGTCGGGGGCCCCAAGAGACCCAGTACCTC. This gives the protein CASSRGPQETQYL.

This sequence joins TRBV5-3 and TRBJ2-1, with TRBD1 matching over 7 bases. The closer fit of TRBJ2-7 to the DNA end suggests the J call may be wrong. TRBV5-3 is identified as an open reading frame with a role that is uncertain. The CDR3 runs 14 residues. Here the CDR3 DNA reads TGTGCCAGCAGCCCGACAGGGCTAGGCTACGAGCAGTACTTC. It specifies CASSPTGLGYEQYF.

V and J are TRBV6-5 and TRBJ1-4; 7 bases match TRBD1. Germline V gives CDR1 MNHEY, CDR2 SVGAGI. The CDR3 sequence is 16 residues long. V lost 1 base, J lost 0 bases, and 2 bases stayed unmatched. The CDR3 loop reads CASSYYRGSTNEKLFF. CDR3 bases: TGTGCCAGCAGTTACTACAGGGGTTCAACTAATGAAAAACTGTTTTTT.